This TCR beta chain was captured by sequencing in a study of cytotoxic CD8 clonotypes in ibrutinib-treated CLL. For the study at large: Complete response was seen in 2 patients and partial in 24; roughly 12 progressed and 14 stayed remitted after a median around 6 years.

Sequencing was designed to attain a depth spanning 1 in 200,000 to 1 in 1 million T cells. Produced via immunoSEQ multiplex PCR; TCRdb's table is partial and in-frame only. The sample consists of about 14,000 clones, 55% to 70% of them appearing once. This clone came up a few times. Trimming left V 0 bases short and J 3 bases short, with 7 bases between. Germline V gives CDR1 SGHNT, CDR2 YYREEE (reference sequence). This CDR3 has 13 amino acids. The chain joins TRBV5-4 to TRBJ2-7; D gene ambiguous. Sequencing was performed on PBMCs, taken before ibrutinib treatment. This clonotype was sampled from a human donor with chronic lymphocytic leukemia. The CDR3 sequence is CASSLGRNYEQYF. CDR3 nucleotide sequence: TGTGCCAGCAGCTTGGGACGGAACTACGAGCAGTACTTC.